This T cell receptor (beta chain) originates from a study of blood T cell repertoires in COVID-19. Trimming cost V 6 bases and J 7 bases, with 9 bases left between them. The CDR3 loop spans 12 amino acids. CDR1 and CDR2 (germline): MNHEY, SVGAGI. Sequencing used immunoSEQ multiplex PCR; TCRdb keeps in-frame clones, though not all of them. The data show fewer than 450,000 clones, roughly 88% seen once. Participants came from 20 to 25 US areas, aged roughly 18 to 89 years. The receptor was isolated from a middle-aged woman with acute COVID-19. Material: PBMCs or T cells enriched from blood (not recorded which). The V gene is TRBV6-5, the J gene TRBJ2-2, with no clear D. CDR3 coding DNA: TGTGCCAGCAGCCCCTTAATCGGGGAGCTGTTTTTT. Translation: CASSPLIGELFF.